Below are 27 T cell receptor beta chains sequenced from a single sample in a study of T cell clonality in common variable immunodeficiency. Only in-frame clones appear in the TCRdb table, and some are missing; sequencing was by immunoSEQ multiplex PCR. This sample comprises tens of thousands of clones, none seen once only. Sample: peripheral blood mononuclear cells. The receptor set was obtained from a person aged 18-70 years in good health.

The table lists this clone with many counts. The read ends 3 residues before the CDR3 terminus; that terminus is restored from the germline J gene. The chain uses TRBV20-1 and TRBJ2-6; maybe TRBD1 (7 bases). Germline CDR1 DFQATT, CDR2 SNEGSKA (reference sequence). There are 15 residues in the CDR3. Trimming cost V 6 bases and J 4 bases, with 16 bases left between them. CDR3 DNA (partial): TGCAGTGCGACCCAACAGGGGAGGGGGGCCAACGTC. This encodes CSATQQGRGANV. The full CDR3 reads CSATQQGRGANVLTF.

The table lists this clone with many counts. CDR3 DNA, as far as it was read: TGTGCCAGCAGCTTCGGACTAGCGGGAGGGTACGAG. This encodes CASSFGLAGGYE. In full, the CDR3 reads CASSFGLAGGYEQYF. V usage is TRBV5-4 and J usage is TRBJ2-7, with TRBD2 matching 15 bases. The CDR3 is cut off 3 residues early in the read; its end comes from the germline J gene. The CDR3 sequence is 15 residues long. J gave up 4 bases and V 2 bases, and 1 base lay outside the gene matches. Germline-derived CDR1 and CDR2 are SGHNT and YYREEE (reference sequence).

This clone was picked up many times. The CDR3 goes on 3 residues after the read ends, and that part is filled in from the germline J gene. The J gene is TRBJ1-1, the V gene TRBV7-3; D remains ambiguous. V lost 5 bases to trimming and J lost 0 bases, with 10 bases between them. Germline V gene data show CDR1 as SGHTA and CDR2 as FQGTGA. The CDR3 has 14 amino acids. CDR3 DNA, as far as it was read: TGTGCCAGCAGCCCAGGCCTCATGAACACTGAA. This codes for CASSPGLMNTE. The full CDR3 sequence reads CASSPGLMNTEAFF.

Ten or more counts support this clone. Coverage ceases 3 residues before the CDR3 finishes, and the germline J gene fills in the end. J is TRBJ2-1 and V is TRBV5-6; possible D gene TRBD2, 6 bases. Germline CDR1 and CDR2: SGHDT and YYEEEE. Trimming pared 0 bases from V and 4 bases from J, leaving 8 bases between. The CDR3 extends over 14 amino acids. The DNA read from the CDR3 is TGTGCCAGCAGCTTGGGGACTATGTACAATGAG. This codes for CASSLGTMYNE. The CDR3 reads in full as CASSLGTMYNEQFF. Full variable domain (missing parts from reference TRBV5-6 and TRBJ2-1): DAGVTQSPTHLIKTRGQQVTLRCSPKSGHDTVSWYQQALGQGPQFIFQYYEEEERQRGNFPDRFSGHQFPNYSSELNVNALLLGDSALYLCASSLGTMYNEQFFGPGTRLTVL.

This clone was observed at least ten times. The read stops 3 residues short of the end of the CDR3; the missing end is completed from the germline J gene. This chain links TRBV20-1 with TRBJ2-3, with 10 bases that match TRBD2. Per the germline V gene, CDR1 is DFQATT and CDR2 is SNEGSKA (reference sequence). V dropped 2 bases and J dropped 2; count of bases not matched to a gene: 4. The CDR3 covers 15 residues. The CDR3 loop reads CSARSTSGDTDTQYF. The covered CDR3 bases are TGCAGTGCTAGATCCACTAGCGGGGACACAGATACG.

Details on this clone: The read finishes 3 residues shy of the CDR3 end, and the germline J gene is used to complete it. The rearrangement links TRBV2 to TRBJ1-5, with TRBD1 as a possible D gene (6 bases). Per germline, CDR1 SNHLY and CDR2 FYNNEI. V was cut by 6 bases and J by 6 bases, with 12 bases left in between. There are 13 residues in the CDR3. Incomplete CDR3 DNA: TGTGCCAGCAGGGGGGGGCCGGGTCAGCCC. Translated, it gives CASRGGPGQP. The complete CDR3 protein is CASRGGPGQPQHF. Full variable domain (missing parts from reference TRBV2 and TRBJ1-5): EPEVTQTPSHQVTQMGQEVILRCVPISNHLYFYWYRQILGQKVEFLVSFYNNEISEKSEIFDDQFSVERPDGSNFTLKIRSTKLEDSAMYFCASRGGPGQPQHFGDGTRLSIL.

This clone was found many times. The read falls 3 residues short of the CDR3 end, and the missing part is taken from the germline J gene. The J gene is TRBJ1-4, the V gene TRBV11-2; TRBD1 is a possible D gene (6 bases). The ends were cut back, 2 bases at V and 6 bases at J, with 10 bases in the middle. Germline CDR1 reads SGHAT; CDR2 reads FQNNGV. This CDR3 contains 14 residues. The sequenced part of the CDR3 DNA is TGTGCCAGCAGCTTATCTCCAGGGGATGAAAAA. Its protein is CASSLSPGDEK. The complete CDR3 reads CASSLSPGDEKLFF. Full variable domain (missing parts from reference TRBV11-2 and TRBJ1-4): EAGVAQSPRYKIIEKRQSVAFWCNPISGHATLYWYQQILGQGPKLLIQFQNNGVVDDSQLPKDRFSAERLKGVDSTLKIQPAKLEDSAVYLCASSLSPGDEKLFFGSGTQLSVL.

This clone was observed many times. The DNA ends 3 residues before the CDR3 does, and the rest of the CDR3 is filled in from the germline J gene. The V and J genes are TRBV30 and TRBJ2-7; 7 positions agree with TRBD1. Germline assignment: CDR1 GTSNPN and CDR2 SVGIG (reference sequence). V was pared by 4 bases and J by 4 bases, with 7 bases of the junction left unmatched. The CDR3 length is 13 residues. The chain's CDR3 is CAWNRGYFYEQYF. The CDR3 DNA, read in part, is TGTGCCTGGAACAGGGGCTATTTTTACGAG.

This clone was counted many times. The read finishes 3 residues shy of the CDR3 end, and the germline J gene is used to complete it. The chain recombines TRBV5-6 with TRBJ2-5, with TRBD1 identical over 8 bases. Germline CDR1 SGHDT, CDR2 YYEEEE. The V gene end was trimmed by 5 bases and the J gene end by 5 bases; junction bases not matched to a gene: 8. The CDR3 runs 14 residues. CDR3 loop: CASSRPGGAETQYF. CDR3 bases read: TGTGCCAGCAGTCGGCCAGGGGGCGCGGAGACC.

At least ten counts were recorded for this clone. Read sequence stops 3 residues before the CDR3 end, and the germline J gene provides the missing end. The chain carries TRBV28 and TRBJ1-6, with 7 bases matching TRBD1. Germline V lookup: CDR1 MDHEN, CDR2 SYDVKM. The CDR3 extends over 16 amino acids. Germline trimming cut 5 bases from V and 2 bases from J; bases unmatched to any gene: 6. The sequenced CDR3 bases are TGTGCCAGCAGTACCTCAGGGGGAACCTATAATTCACCC. Translation gives CASSTSGGTYNSP. The whole CDR3 region reads CASSTSGGTYNSPLHF.

This clone was counted at least ten times. The CDR3 is cut off 3 residues early in the read; its end comes from the germline J gene. The genes are TRBV7-2 and TRBJ2-1; TRBD2 matches 8 bases. CDR1 is SGHTA and CDR2 is FQGNSA in the germline V gene. The CDR3 runs to 15 residues. The V segment lost 2 bases and the J segment 3 bases; nucleotides outside the gene matches: 3. CDR3: CASSLRAGDYNEQFF. Partial CDR3 DNA: TGTGCCAGCAGCTTAAGAGCGGGAGACTACAATGAG. The full variable domain, completed using reference TRBV7-2 and TRBJ2-1, is GAGVSQSPSNKVTEKGKDVELRCDPISGHTALYWYRQSLGQGLEFLIYFQGNSAPDKSGLPSDRFSAERTGGSVSTLTIQRTQQEDSAVYLCASSLRAGDYNEQFFGPGTRLTVL.

At least ten counts were recorded for this clone. The CDR3 extends 3 residues past the end of the read, so its final part is completed from the germline J gene. This chain connects TRBV5-1 to TRBJ2-7; 14 bases align to TRBD2. The CDR3 has 15 residues. V dropped 2 bases and J dropped 3; count of bases not matched to a gene: 1. CDR1 and CDR2 (germline): SGHRS, YFSETQ. CDR3 DNA, as far as it was read: TGCGCCAGCAGCTTAGGGACTAGCGGGAGCTACGAG. This codes for CASSLGTSGSYE. The full CDR3 reads CASSLGTSGSYEQYF.

This clone was observed many times. From the germline J gene comes the end of the CDR3, since the read stops 3 residues before it. This chain joins TRBV19 and TRBJ1-1; TRBD1 matches 9 bases. Germline trimming cut 5 bases from V and 6 bases from J; bases unmatched to any gene: 7. Per germline, CDR1 LNHDA and CDR2 SQIVND (reference sequence). The CDR3 runs 14 residues. The CDR3 bases that were read are TGTGCCAGTAGTCCATGGGACAGGGCGGCTGAA. It codes for CASSPWDRAAE. In full, the CDR3 is CASSPWDRAAEAFF.

This clone was seen ten or more times. The DNA ends 3 residues before the CDR3 does, and the rest of the CDR3 is filled in from the germline J gene. This chain links TRBV4-2 with TRBJ2-7; TRBD2 matches 9 bases. The trim removed 4 bases at V and 6 bases at J, leaving 4 bases unmatched. The V gene's germline CDR1 is LGHNA and CDR2 YNFKEQ. CDR3 length: 13 amino acids. The DNA read from the CDR3 is TGTGCCAGCAGCCGGGGACTAGCAATCGAG. This translates into CASSRGLAIE. The entire CDR3 is CASSRGLAIEQYF.

This clone was counted many times. The read stops 3 residues short of the end of the CDR3; the missing end is completed from the germline J gene. The chain has TRBV12-5 and TRBJ2-3, with TRBD1 matching over 7 bases. The CDR3 is 17 residues long. Trimming at V came to 0 bases and at J to 5 bases, leaving 11 bases not matched to a gene. CDR1 is LGHNT, CDR2 FRNRAP, per germline. CDR3 bases read: TGTGCTAGTGGTTTGGTACTAGGTACAGGGGAGAAAGATACG. Its protein product is CASGLVLGTGEKDT. The entire CDR3 protein reads CASGLVLGTGEKDTQYF.

This clone was counted many times. The read ends 3 residues early relative to the CDR3; the germline J gene fills the gap. The chain has TRBV2 and TRBJ2-3; 8 nucleotides agree with TRBD2. Trimming took 7 bases from V and 2 from J; bases not matched to a gene: 5. CDR3 size: 14 residues. CDR1 and CDR2 (germline): SNHLY, FYNNEI. The CDR3 loop reads CASTGLAFTDTQYF. The CDR3 DNA, read in part, is TGTGCCAGCACTGGACTAGCTTTCACAGATACG.

The table lists this clone with a few counts. Just one base apart from a much larger clone, this may be a read error. The read stops 3 residues short of the end of the CDR3; the missing end is completed from the germline J gene. J is TRBJ2-2 and V is TRBV5-1; perhaps TRBD1 as D (5 bases). Per germline, CDR1 SGHRS and CDR2 YFSETQ. The CDR3 contains 17 residues. The CDR3 is CASSLVPPRSGANVLFF. Partial CDR3 DNA: TGCGCCAGCAGCTTGGTTCCCCCCCGCTCTGGGGCCAACGTG.

There are many counts of this clone. The read terminates 3 residues ahead of where the CDR3 ends, so the germline J gene completes it. This chain uses TRBV13 with TRBJ2-7, with 11 bases aligning to TRBD1. Trimming at V came to 5 bases and at J to 0 bases, leaving 18 bases not matched to a gene. The CDR3 extends over 20 amino acids. Germline V CDR1 and CDR2: PRHDT, FYEKMQ (reference sequence). The CDR3 sequence: CASSPWTGGLAGVSSYEQYF. CDR3 bases read: TGTGCCAGCAGCCCTTGGACAGGGGGCTTAGCGGGGGTATCCTCCTACGAG.

This clone was seen at least ten times. The CDR3 end lies 3 residues beyond the end of the read and is filled in from the germline J gene. J is TRBJ2-1 and V is TRBV5-5; D ambiguous. The CDR3 spans 14 residues. Trimming removed 4 bases at V and 0 bases at J, with 8 bases between. The V gene's germline CDR1 is SGHKS and CDR2 YYEKEE (reference sequence). The CDR3 here is CASSPAGSYNEQFF. CDR3 bases read: TGTGCCAGCAGCCCAGCAGGCTCCTACAATGAG.

Ten or more counts support this clone. The read comes to an end 3 residues before the CDR3 does, leaving the germline J gene to fill in the end. This chain joins TRBV2 and TRBJ1-4; 9 bases agree with TRBD1. Trimming cost V 4 bases and J 3 bases; bases outside gene matches: 0. This CDR3 is 14 amino acids long. Germline V lookup: CDR1 SNHLY, CDR2 FYNNEI. The CDR3 loop is CASSGTGANEKLFF. Incomplete CDR3 DNA: TGTGCCAGCAGTGGGACAGGGGCTAATGAAAAA.

This clone was recorded at least ten times. CDR3: CASSHRVQGTSSYEQYF. CDR3 bases read: TGCGCCAGCAGCCATCGGGTTCAGGGGACTAGCAGCTACGAG. V gene TRBV4-1 combines with J gene TRBJ2-7, with 9 bases fitting TRBD2. The read stops 3 residues short of the end of the CDR3; the missing end is completed from the germline J gene. The germline V gene encodes CDR1 MGHRA and CDR2 YSYEKL. CDR3 length equals 17 residues. With V trimmed by 3 bases and J by 3 bases, 12 bases remained unmatched.

This clone was seen at least ten times. The read falls 3 residues short of the CDR3 end, and the missing part is taken from the germline J gene. J is TRBJ2-3 and V is TRBV20-1, with D possibly matching TRBD2 (5 bases). Germline loops: CDR1 DFQATT, CDR2 SNEGSKA (reference sequence). The CDR3 extends over 11 amino acids. V was shortened by 5 bases and J by 5 bases, with 8 bases between the two germline ends. The part of the CDR3 DNA that was read is TGCAGTGCTCCGAGGGTAGATACG. It is translated as CSAPRVDT. The CDR3 reads in full as CSAPRVDTQYF.

This clone was recorded at least ten times. The read finishes 3 residues shy of the CDR3 end, and the germline J gene is used to complete it. The gene calls are TRBV5-1 and TRBJ2-3, with a possible D match to TRBD2 (6 bases). V was clipped by 2 bases and J by 6 bases, with 16 bases between them. The CDR3 extends over 15 amino acids. The germline V gene encodes CDR1 SGHRS and CDR2 YFSETQ. The CDR3 is CASSFGGSLSDTQYF. The covered CDR3 bases are TGCGCCAGCAGCTTCGGGGGATCCCTCTCCGATACG.

This clone was seen ten or more times. The CDR3: CASSSGGSGGETQYF. The CDR3 DNA, read in part, is TGTGCCAGTAGTTCAGGCGGGAGTGGTGGAGAGACC. The chain combines TRBV19 with TRBJ2-5; 7 nucleotides agree with TRBD2. The read ends 3 residues shy of where the CDR3 ends; the end is completed using the germline J gene. The CDR3 is 15 residues long. Per germline, CDR1 LNHDA and CDR2 SQIVND (reference sequence). V trimming: 5 bases; J trimming: 4 bases; junction bases outside the gene matches: 10. The complete variable domain, with remaining parts taken from reference TRBV19 and TRBJ2-5, reads DGGITQSPKYLFRKEGQNVTLSCEQNLNHDAMYWYRQDPGQGLRLIYYSQIVNDFQKGDIAEGYSVSREKKESFPLTVTSAQKNPTAFYLCASSSGGSGGETQYFGPGTRLLVL.

This clone was seen repeatedly, ten times or more. The read is 3 residues too short to cover the CDR3 end, so that end is filled in from the germline J gene. This sequence joins TRBV2 and TRBJ2-2, with no clear D. The V end lost 6 bases, the J end lost 4 bases, and 9 bases lay between the germline ends. The CDR3 length is 13 residues. Germline V lookup: CDR1 SNHLY, CDR2 FYNNEI. The covered CDR3 bases are TGTGCCAGCAGAGTAGCCGCCACCGGGGAG. It encodes CASRVAATGE. Given in full, the CDR3 is CASRVAATGELFF.

This clone occurred many times. The CDR3 end is not reached by the read, which stops 3 residues before it; the germline J gene fills it in. The chain uses TRBV20-1 and TRBJ1-4; a possible D gene is TRBD1 (6 bases). The length of the CDR3 is 15 residues. V was pared by 0 bases and J by 0 bases, with 8 bases between. Germline values: CDR1 DFQATT, CDR2 SNEGSKA (reference sequence). CDR3 DNA (partial): TGCAGTGCTAGAGAATGGACAGCAACTAATGAAAAA. Residues: CSAREWTATNEK. The full CDR3 protein is CSAREWTATNEKLFF.

This clone was recorded at least ten times. The CDR3 is cut off 3 residues early in the read; its end comes from the germline J gene. This chain links TRBV19 with TRBJ2-1; D ambiguous. V was cut by 6 bases and J by 6 bases, with 12 bases left in between. Per the germline V gene, CDR1 is LNHDA and CDR2 is SQIVND (reference sequence). The CDR3 loop spans 13 amino acids. The CDR3 loop reads CASSPGAFNEQFF. The sequenced CDR3 bases are TGTGCCAGTAGCCCGGGTGCATTCAATGAG.